This T cell receptor (beta chain) was recorded in a study of shared T cell receptors in the human thymus. Assay used: immunoSEQ multiplex PCR; TCRdb lists only in-frame clones, some missing. The data hold about 660,000 clones, with roughly 90% observed a single time. CDR3 length: 16 amino acids. V lost 0 bases and J lost 7, with 16 bases in between. Per the germline V gene, CDR1 is GTSNPN and CDR2 is SVGIG (reference sequence). The same specimen was also included in a second study, on human thymus T cells. That publication notes: Resections removed during corrective heart surgery provided the thymus tissue used.

The V and J genes are TRBV30 and TRBJ1-6; D is ambiguous. The sequence was obtained from a boy under two years old with a congenital heart defect. Sequencing was carried out using thymocytes. Written as DNA, the CDR3 is TGTGCCTGGAGTGTCACAGACGCTTTCAGGAATTCACCCCTCCACTTT. Translated, it gives CAWSVTDAFRNSPLHF.